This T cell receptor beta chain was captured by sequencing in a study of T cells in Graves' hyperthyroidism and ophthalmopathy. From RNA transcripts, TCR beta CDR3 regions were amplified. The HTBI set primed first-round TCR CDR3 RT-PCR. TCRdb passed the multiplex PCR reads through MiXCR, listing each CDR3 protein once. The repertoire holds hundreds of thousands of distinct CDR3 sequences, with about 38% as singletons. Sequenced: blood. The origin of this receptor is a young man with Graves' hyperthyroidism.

The CDR3 reads CASSQVLDPLYEQYF. The CDR3 DNA reads TGCGCCAGCAGCCAAGTGCTAGACCCTTTATACGAGCAGTACTTC. The chain combines TRBV4-3 with TRBJ2-7; D gene uncertain. V was cut by 1 base and J by 4 bases, with 14 bases left in between. The CDR3 loop spans 15 amino acids. CDR1 LGHNA and CDR2 YSLEER come from the germline V gene.